This T cell receptor beta chain stems from a study of CXCR3-negative and CXCR3-positive naive CD8 T cells. With regard to this clonotype: What it recognizes is unknown.

The TRB libraries of cDNA were built by UMI-labeled 5' RACE. TCRdb re-called the 5' RACE reads; every CDR3 protein appears as one record, without DNA. The sample shows more than 45,000 distinct CDR3 sequences, and about 25% sits with its ten largest clones. Broader study findings: Both naive subsets showed comparably high diversity, and memory CD8+ cells showed much lower diversity.

The clonotype comes from a human donor in good health. Some clones in this sample may be carry-over from other donors' samples. Material: memory CD8+ T cells from blood.

The CDR3 loop reads CASSLGNSYEQYF. The chain has TRBV5-8 and TRBJ2-7. Per the germline V gene, CDR1 is SGHTS and CDR2 is YDEGEE. The length of the CDR3 is 13 residues.